These T cell receptor beta chains were read from a single sample in a study of Graves' ophthalmopathy and Graves' hyperthyroidism. TCRdb analysed the multiplex PCR reads with MiXCR anew, one entry per CDR3 protein. The repertoire holds over a million distinct CDR3 sequences, with about 38% as singletons. The sequencing input was peripheral blood or thyroid tissue (not recorded which). These receptors came from an adult man with Graves' hyperthyroidism. Both conserved end residues are part of each CDR3. D genes are given only for firm matches. Expanded clones get a size class; other rows say once, few or many, or leave the size out.

>TRBJ2-7|TRBV10-3|15|few|TRBD1
CTISTAGQGHYEQYF
TGTACCATCAGTACCGCGGGACAGGGTCACTACGAGCAGTACTTC
>TRBJ1-1|TRBV2|13|-|TRBD1
CAHRQGRNTEAFF
TGTGCCCACAGACAGGGGAGGAACACTGAAGCTTTCTTT
>TRBJ2-7|TRBV6-6|14|few|TRBD2
CASSLTTAGVEQYF
TGTGCCAGCAGTTTAACTACGGCGGGGGTCGAGCAGTACTTC
>TRBJ1-4|TRBV7-9|13|many|TRBD1
CASSLTDREKLFF
TGTGCCAGCAGCTTGACCGACAGGGAGAAACTGTTTTTT
>TRBJ2-5|TRBV7-8|15|many|TRBD1
CASSREGQGGETQYF
TGTGCCAGCAGCCGCGAGGGACAGGGGGGAGAGACCCAGTACTTC
>TRBJ1-1|TRBV4-3|16|-|-
CASSQDVPGVHTEAFF
TGCGCCAGCAGCCAAGATGTGCCCGGGGTCCACACTGAAGCTTTCTTT
>TRBJ1-1|TRBV29-1|14|many|-
CSVEVGPMNTEAFF
TGCAGCGTTGAAGTCGGACCGATGAACACTGAAGCTTTCTTT
>TRBJ1-1|TRBV20-1|15|few|-
CSARDAGRAVTEAFF
TGCAGTGCTAGAGATGCTGGCAGGGCAGTAACTGAAGCTTTCTTT
>TRBJ1-1|TRBV29-1|10|few|-
CSVTVAEAFF
TGCAGCGTAACCGTTGCTGAAGCTTTCTTT
>TRBJ2-5|TRBV7-2|13|many|TRBD2
CASRLAAQETQYF
TGTGCCAGCAGGCTAGCGGCCCAAGAGACCCAGTACTTC
>TRBJ1-5|TRBV4-1|13|many|-
CASSQARNQPQHF
TGCGCCAGCAGCCAAGCTAGAAATCAGCCCCAGCATTTT
>TRBJ2-7|TRBV5-6|13|many|TRBD2
CASTGGLTYEQYF
TGTGCTAGCACGGGAGGGTTGACCTACGAGCAGTACTTC
>TRBJ1-4|TRBV29-1|17|-|-
CSTLGDGYSPGREKLFF
TGCAGCACCCTTGGTGATGGCTACAGTCCAGGTCGGGAAAAACTGTTTTTT
>TRBJ1-6|TRBV14|14|few|-
CASNRHGADSPLHF
TGTGCCAGCAACCGTCATGGGGCCGATTCACCCCTCCACTTT
>TRBJ1-6|TRBV10-3|13|once|-
CAISESSNSPLHF
TGTGCCATCAGTGAGTCCAGTAATTCACCCCTCCACTTT
>TRBJ2-5|TRBV7-9|15|-|-
CASSPEFGYQETQYF
TGTGCCAGCAGCCCAGAGTTTGGATACCAAGAGACCCAGTACTTC
>TRBJ2-2|TRBV29-1|17|-|TRBD2
CSVFNRFGTRDTGELFF
TGCAGCGTTTTTAACCGGTTCGGGACTAGGGACACCGGGGAGCTGTTTTTT
>TRBJ1-2|TRBV15|15|-|TRBD1
CATSILQGAPYGYTF
TGTGCCACCAGCATACTACAGGGGGCGCCGTATGGCTACACCTTC
>TRBJ1-5|TRBV5-6|14|many|TRBD1
CASSPGTVGQPQHF
TGTGCCAGCAGCCCTGGGACAGTCGGTCAGCCCCAGCATTTT
>TRBJ2-7|TRBV20-1|14|-|TRBD2
CSATRPAGAGEQYF
TGCAGTGCCACCCGACCAGCGGGAGCCGGCGAGCAGTACTTC
>TRBJ1-1|TRBV9|13|many|-
CASSVGGFTEAFF
TGTGCCAGCAGCGTTGGGGGGTTCACTGAAGCTTTCTTT
>TRBJ1-1|TRBV12-3/TRBV12-4|11|many|-
CASTLRTEAFF
TGTGCCAGCACCCTGCGGACTGAAGCTTTCTTT
>TRBJ1-3|TRBV10-3|14|-|-
CAIKGGPSGNTIYF
TGTGCCATCAAGGGAGGGCCCTCTGGAAACACCATATATTTT
>TRBJ2-5|TRBV19|14|many|-
CASSIIGLGETQYF
TGTGCCAGTAGTATAATAGGCCTTGGAGAGACCCAGTACTTC
>TRBJ1-1|TRBV4-3|13|many|TRBD1
CASSQTGFTEAFF
TGCGCCAGCAGCCAGACAGGGTTCACTGAAGCTTTCTTT
>TRBJ1-1|TRBV19|15|-|TRBD1
CASSIAGQGSTEAFF
TGTGCCAGTAGTATAGCGGGACAGGGGAGCACTGAAGCTTTCTTT
>TRBJ2-5|TRBV19|14|-|TRBD1
CASSQGATGETQYF
TGTGCCAGTAGTCAGGGGGCTACTGGAGAGACCCAGTACTTC
>TRBJ2-5|TRBV12-3/TRBV12-4|14|many|TRBD1
CASSPLGQGGTQYF
TGTGCCAGCAGTCCCTTGGGACAGGGCGGGACCCAGTACTTC
>TRBJ2-7|TRBV4-3|14|-|-
CASSQARGSYEQYF
TGCGCCAGCAGCCAAGCAAGGGGTTCCTACGAGCAGTACTTC
>TRBJ2-6|TRBV12-3/TRBV12-4|13|many|-
CASRHSGANVLTF
TGTGCCAGCAGACACTCTGGGGCCAACGTCCTGACTTTC
>TRBJ1-3|TRBV9|14|-|-
CASSLRWAGNTIYF
TGTGCCAGCAGTTTGAGGTGGGCTGGAAACACCATATATTTT
>TRBJ1-1|TRBV7-9|17|-|-
CASSFGSPSGVGAEAFF
TGTGCCAGCAGCTTTGGCAGCCCTTCAGGGGTTGGAGCTGAAGCTTTCTTT
>TRBJ2-7|TRBV7-9|15|many|-
CASSPPRQTVYEQYF
TGTGCCAGCAGCCCCCCCAGGCAGACTGTCTACGAGCAGTACTTC
>TRBJ2-5|TRBV7-9|17|-|TRBD1
CASSLLVSGTGVETQYF
TGTGCCAGCAGCTTACTGGTGTCCGGGACAGGGGTGGAGACCCAGTACTTC
>TRBJ1-6|TRBV7-8|14|many|-
CASSSSRDNSPLHF
TGTGCCAGCAGCTCATCCAGGGATAATTCACCCCTCCACTTT
>TRBJ2-7|TRBV10-2|17|few|-
CASSYSKTELLSYEQYF
TGTGCCAGCAGTTACTCAAAGACAGAGCTACTCTCCTACGAGCAGTACTTC